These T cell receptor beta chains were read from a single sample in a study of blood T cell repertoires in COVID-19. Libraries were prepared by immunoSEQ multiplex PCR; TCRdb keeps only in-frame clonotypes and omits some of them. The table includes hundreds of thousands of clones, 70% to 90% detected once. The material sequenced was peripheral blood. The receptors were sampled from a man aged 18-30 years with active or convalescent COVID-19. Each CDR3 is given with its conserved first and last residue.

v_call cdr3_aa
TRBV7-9 CASSLALGESQPQHF
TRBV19 CASSPGQGYGYTF
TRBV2 CASYRGEKLFF
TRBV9 CASSGGGAGNQPQHF
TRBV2 CARSRDRNTGELFF
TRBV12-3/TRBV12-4 CASSFGGEQYF
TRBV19 CASSIGQQNTEAFF
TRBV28 CASRGGLYGYTF
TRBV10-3 CAISEYSNEQFF
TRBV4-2 CASSQEAAGTGYQETQYF
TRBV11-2 CASSFSSSEQYF
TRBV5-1 CASSPGLAGATDTQYF
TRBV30 CAWEVVGGNGYTF
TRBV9 CASSVGDDRFPYEQYF
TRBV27 CASSLWAGGETQYF
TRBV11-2 CASSSDRSGNTIYF
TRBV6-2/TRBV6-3 CASSYPGGKQPQHF